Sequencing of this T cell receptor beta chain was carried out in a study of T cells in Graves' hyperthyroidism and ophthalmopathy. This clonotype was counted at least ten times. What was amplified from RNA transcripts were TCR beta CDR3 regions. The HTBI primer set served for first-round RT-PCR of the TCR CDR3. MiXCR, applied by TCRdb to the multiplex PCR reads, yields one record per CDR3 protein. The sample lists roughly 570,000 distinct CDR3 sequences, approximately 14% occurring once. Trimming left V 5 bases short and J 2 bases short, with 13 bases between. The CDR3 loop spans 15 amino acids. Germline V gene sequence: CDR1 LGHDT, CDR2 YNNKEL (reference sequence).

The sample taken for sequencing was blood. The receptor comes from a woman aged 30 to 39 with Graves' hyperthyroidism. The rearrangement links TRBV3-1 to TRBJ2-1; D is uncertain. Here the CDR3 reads CASSGSWSTYNEQFF. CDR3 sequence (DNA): TGTGCCAGCAGCGGCTCATGGTCAACCTACAATGAGCAGTTCTTC.